This T cell receptor (beta chain) was recovered during a study of response to subunit inactivated influenza vaccine. Study-level findings and limits: Authors suggested each seasonal flu vaccination may recruit only limited numbers of new T cells.

TCRdb analysed the RT-PCR reads with MiXCR anew, one entry per CDR3 protein. The repertoire includes more than 550,000 distinct CDR3 sequences, about 10% of them detected once, and roughly 10% sits in the top ten. This clonotype was counted between two and nine times. Its antigen is unknown. This sequence was found in a man aged 50 to 60 who received an inactivated influenza vaccine. The sequences come from PBMCs from blood, collected on the day of vaccination.

DNA of the CDR3: TGTGCCAGCAGCAAGAGGGACAGTTCCTACGAGCAGTACTTC. Translated, it gives CASSKRDSSYEQYF. The J gene is TRBJ2-7, the V gene TRBV7-2, with TRBD1 matching 7 bases. There are 14 residues in the CDR3. The J segment lost 1 base and the V segment lost 5 bases, leaving 5 bases of the junction unmatched. Germline CDR1 is SGHTA and CDR2 is FQGNSA. Together with reference TRBV7-2 and TRBJ2-7, the CDR3 gives the full variable domain: GAGVSQSPSNKVTEKGKDVELRCDPISGHTALYWYRQSLGQGLEFLIYFQGNSAPDKSGLPSDRFSAERTGGSVSTLTIQRTQQEDSAVYLCASSKRDSSYEQYFGPGTRLTVT.